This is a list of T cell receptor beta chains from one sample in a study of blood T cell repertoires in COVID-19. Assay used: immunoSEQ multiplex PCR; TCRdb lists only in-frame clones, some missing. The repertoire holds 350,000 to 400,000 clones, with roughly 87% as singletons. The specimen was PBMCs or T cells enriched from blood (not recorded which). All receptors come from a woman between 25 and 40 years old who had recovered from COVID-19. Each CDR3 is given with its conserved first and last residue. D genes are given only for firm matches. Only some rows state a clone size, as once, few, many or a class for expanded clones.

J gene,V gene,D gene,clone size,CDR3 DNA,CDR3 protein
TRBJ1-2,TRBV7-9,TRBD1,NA,TGTGCCAGCTCCCCGCTCACCGGGACAGGGACTAAATCCTATGGCTACACCTTC,CASSPLTGTGTKSYGYTF
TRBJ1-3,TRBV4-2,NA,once,TGTGCCAGCAGCCAACCCGGAGGGGGGGCAAGCTCTGGAAACACCATATATTTT,CASSQPGGGASSGNTIYF
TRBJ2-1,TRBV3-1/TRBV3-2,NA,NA,TGTGCCAGCAGCAGACAGGTGCGGAATGAGCAGTTCTTC,CASSRQVRNEQFF
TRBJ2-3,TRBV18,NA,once,TGTGCCAGCTCACTCGGGGGGCCTAGCACAGATACGCAGTATTTT,CASSLGGPSTDTQYF
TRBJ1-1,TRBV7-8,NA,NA,TGTGCCAGCACCCAAGGGGGGAGGGCTGGCACTGAAGCTTTCTTT,CASTQGGRAGTEAFF
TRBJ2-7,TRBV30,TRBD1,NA,TGTGCCTGGAGTGCCGGGACAGCCTACGAGCAGTACTTC,CAWSAGTAYEQYF
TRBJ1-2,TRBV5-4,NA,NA,TGTGCCAGCAGCTCCGCTGCCAGGGGCTATGGCTACACCTTC,CASSSAARGYGYTF
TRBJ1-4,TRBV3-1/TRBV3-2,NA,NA,TGTGCCAGCAGCCGACACAGGGATTTAGAGGAAAAACTGTTTTTT,CASSRHRDLEEKLFF
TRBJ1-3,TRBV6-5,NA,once,TGTGCCAGCAGACTCGGACAGTACCCCGGAAACACCATATATTTT,CASRLGQYPGNTIYF
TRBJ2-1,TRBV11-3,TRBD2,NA,TGTGCCAGCAGCCCTCCCTTACTAGCGGGCAATGAGCAGTTCTTC,CASSPPLLAGNEQFF
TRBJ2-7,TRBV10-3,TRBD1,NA,TGTGCCATCAGTGACCCGGGACAGCTCTCCTACGAGCAGTACTTC,CAISDPGQLSYEQYF
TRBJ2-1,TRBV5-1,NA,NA,TGCGCCAGCAGCTTATGGGCCCCCGGGGGCAATGAGCAGTTCTTC,CASSLWAPGGNEQFF